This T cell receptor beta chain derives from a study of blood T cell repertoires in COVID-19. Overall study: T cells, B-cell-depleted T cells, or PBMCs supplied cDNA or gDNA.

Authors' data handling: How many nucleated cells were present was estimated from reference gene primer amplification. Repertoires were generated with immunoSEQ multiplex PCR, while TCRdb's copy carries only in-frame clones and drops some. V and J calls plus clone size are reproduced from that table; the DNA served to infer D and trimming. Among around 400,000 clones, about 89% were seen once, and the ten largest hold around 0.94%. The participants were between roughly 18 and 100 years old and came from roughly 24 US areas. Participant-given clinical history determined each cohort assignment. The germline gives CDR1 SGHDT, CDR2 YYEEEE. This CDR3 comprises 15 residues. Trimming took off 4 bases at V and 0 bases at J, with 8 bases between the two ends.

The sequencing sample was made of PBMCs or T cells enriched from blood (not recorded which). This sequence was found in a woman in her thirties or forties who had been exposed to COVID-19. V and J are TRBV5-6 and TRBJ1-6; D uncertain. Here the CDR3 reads CASSLDGSYNSPLHF. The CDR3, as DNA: TGTGCCAGCAGCCTGGACGGCTCCTATAATTCACCCCTCCACTTT.